This entry is about one T cell receptor beta chain. This record belongs to a study of blood T cell repertoires in COVID-19. Overall study context: Italy, Spain and the United States were the sources of the convalescent and acute COVID-19 samples. T cells, B-cell-depleted T cells, or PBMCs provided the cDNA or gDNA that served as material.

Seattle's cohort entered during active infection and was followed longitudinally. With 5 bases removed from V and 4 bases from J, the gap between germline ends came to 4 bases. CDR3 length equals 11 residues. This table comes from immunoSEQ multiplex PCR, and its TCRdb copy is limited to in-frame clones, with some not included. The sample shows 200,000 to 250,000 clones, 83% of them seen only once. The receptor's source is a woman aged 25-40 years with COVID-19, enrolled during active disease. V and J are TRBV12-3 or TRBV12-4 and TRBJ2-3, with D unclear. The sample comprised peripheral blood. The CDR3 reads CASSASDTQYF. The DNA of the CDR3 is TGTGCCAGCAGTGCGTCAGATACGCAGTATTTT.